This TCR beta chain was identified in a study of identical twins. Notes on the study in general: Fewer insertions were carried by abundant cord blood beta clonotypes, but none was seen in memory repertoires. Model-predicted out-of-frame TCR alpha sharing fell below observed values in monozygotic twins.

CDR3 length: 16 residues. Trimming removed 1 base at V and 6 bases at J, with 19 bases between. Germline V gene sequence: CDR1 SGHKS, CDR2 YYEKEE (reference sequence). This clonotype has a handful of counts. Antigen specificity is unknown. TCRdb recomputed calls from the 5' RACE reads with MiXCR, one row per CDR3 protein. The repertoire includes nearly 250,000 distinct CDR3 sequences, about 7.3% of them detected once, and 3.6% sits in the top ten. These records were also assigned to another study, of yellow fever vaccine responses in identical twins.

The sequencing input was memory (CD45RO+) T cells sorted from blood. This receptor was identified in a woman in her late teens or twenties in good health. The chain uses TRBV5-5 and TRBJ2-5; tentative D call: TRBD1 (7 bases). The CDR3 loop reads CASSLTEGAGLKTQYF. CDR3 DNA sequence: TGTGCCAGCAGCTTGACGGAGGGGGCTGGTTTGAAGACCCAGTACTTC.